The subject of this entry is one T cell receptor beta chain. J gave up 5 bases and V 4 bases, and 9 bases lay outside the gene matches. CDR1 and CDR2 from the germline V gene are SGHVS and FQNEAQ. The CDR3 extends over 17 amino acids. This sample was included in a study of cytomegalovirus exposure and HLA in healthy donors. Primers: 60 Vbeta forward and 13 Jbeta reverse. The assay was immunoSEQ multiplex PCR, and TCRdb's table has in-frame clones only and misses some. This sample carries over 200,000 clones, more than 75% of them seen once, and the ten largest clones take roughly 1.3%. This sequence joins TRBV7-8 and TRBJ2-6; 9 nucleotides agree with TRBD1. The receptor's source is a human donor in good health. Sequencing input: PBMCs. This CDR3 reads CASSSTIGTGRANVLTF. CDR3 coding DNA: TGTGCCAGCAGCTCGACCATCGGGACAGGGCGGGCCAACGTCCTGACTTTC. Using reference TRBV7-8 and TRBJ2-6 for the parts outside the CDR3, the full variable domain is GAGVSQSPRYKVAKRGQDVALRCDPISGHVSLFWYQQALGQGPEFLTYFQNEAQLDKSGLPSDRFFAERPEGSVSTLKIQRTQQEDSAVYLCASSSTIGTGRANVLTFGAGSRLTVL.